Following are 24 T cell receptor beta chains from one sample sequenced in a study of T cells in Graves' hyperthyroidism and ophthalmopathy. Template material for amplifying TCR beta CDR3 regions consisted of RNA transcripts. Carried out on the TCR CDR3, a first-round RT-PCR used the HTBI primer set. MiXCR was run by TCRdb on the multiplex PCR reads, yielding one entry per CDR3 protein. The sample lists approximately 350,000 distinct CDR3 sequences, 13% to 15% seen once, with roughly 19% in the top ten. The sequenced material came from blood. The receptors come from a woman aged 55-75 years with Graves' ophthalmopathy.

In the case of this clonotype: This may arise from a read error, as a much more abundant clone is one base away. The chain recombines TRBV10-1 with TRBJ2-5; D tentatively reads TRBD1 or TRBD2 (6 bases each). Looked up from germline, CDR1 is WNHNN and CDR2 is SYGVQD (reference sequence). The CDR3 is made up of 14 amino acids. CDR3: CASSRGGGQEAQYF. As DNA, the CDR3 is TGCGCCAGCAGTCGAGGAGGGGGACAAGAGGCCCAGTACTTC.

This clonotype was seen at least ten times. The V and J genes are TRBV3-1 and TRBJ2-5; tentative D call: TRBD2 (6 bases). Deletions cut 3 bases from V and 4 bases from J, with 9 bases between. Germline lookup yields CDR1 LGHDT and CDR2 YNNKEL (reference sequence). The CDR3 spans 13 residues. CDR3 region: CASSHTGAETQYF. The CDR3 DNA follows: TGTGCCAGCAGCCATACGGGAGCAGAGACCCAGTACTTC.

The rearrangement links TRBV27 to TRBJ1-3; perhaps TRBD1 as D (5 bases). Trimming shortened V by 5 bases and J by 0 bases, and 8 bases separated the two germline ends. The CDR3 runs to 14 residues. Germline CDR1 MNHEY, CDR2 SMNVEV (reference sequence). DNA for the CDR3: TGTGCCAGCAGTCGGGGGTTCTCTGGAAACACCATATATTTT. It encodes CASSRGFSGNTIYF.

This clonotype came up once. The chain joins TRBV19 to TRBJ1-5; D is ambiguous. The CDR3 is 14 amino acids. CDR1 and CDR2 (germline): LNHDA, SQIVND (reference sequence). Trimming took 3 bases from V and 7 from J, leaving 13 bases between them. CDR3 in amino acids: CASSIPWVQQPQHF. DNA of the CDR3: TGTGCCAGTAGTATTCCCTGGGTGCAGCAGCCCCAGCATTTT.

The CDR3 nucleotides are TGTGCCAGCAGCGTAGCAGGGTCGGGGCCGGGGTACTTC. It yields the protein CASSVAGSGPGYF. The rearrangement joins TRBV9 to TRBJ2-5; possibly TRBD1 or TRBD2 for D (5 bases each). CDR1 SGDLS and CDR2 YYNGEE come from the germline V gene. The length of the CDR3 is 13 residues. V lost 0 bases and J lost 13, with 16 bases in between.

This clonotype showed up just once. J is TRBJ2-2 and V is TRBV9, with TRBD2 identical over 7 bases. The CDR3 loop spans 15 amino acids. The J segment lost 6 bases and the V segment lost 4 bases, leaving 9 bases of the junction unmatched. Germline V gene lookup returns CDR1 SGDLS and CDR2 YYNGEE. The CDR3 loop is CASSSTGTIPGELFF. As DNA, the CDR3 is TGTGCCAGCAGCTCAACCGGGACTATCCCCGGGGAGCTGTTTTTT.

This chain links TRBV24-1 with TRBJ1-4; 8 bases are a match to TRBD1. The CDR3 runs 15 residues. Trimming cost V 4 bases and J 3 bases; bases outside gene matches: 3. CDR1 and CDR2 (germline): KGHDR, SFDVKD. CDR3 region: CATSDPGQANEKLFF. The CDR3 DNA is TGTGCCACCAGTGACCCGGGACAGGCTAATGAAAAACTGTTTTTT.

As regards this clonotype: A read error may explain this, as a much larger clone is one base away. The chain is built from TRBV11-2 and TRBJ2-7, with 11 positions matching TRBD2. The CDR3 has 18 residues. Looked up from germline, CDR1 is SGHAT and CDR2 is FQNNGV. The CDR3: CACSLNSLAGGITYEQYF. CDR3 nucleotide sequence: TGTGCCTGCAGCTTAAATAGTTTAGCGGGAGGGATTACCTACGAGCAGTACTTC.

This clonotype was detected many times. CDR3 bases: TGTGCCAGCGAACCTTCCGACACCCCCGGGGGGTACGAGCAGTACTTC. It codes for CASEPSDTPGGYEQYF. The chain couples TRBV2 to TRBJ2-7; 7 bases are shared with TRBD2. This CDR3 is built from 16 residues. Losses at the gene ends were 8 bases for V and 4 bases for J; bases not matched to a gene: 17. CDR1 and CDR2 from the germline V gene are SNHLY and FYNNEI.

This clonotype was counted between two and nine times. Written as DNA, the CDR3 is TGTGCCAGTACAGGGAATGCGGAGACCCAGTACTTC. Its translation: CASTGNAETQYF. This sequence joins TRBV6-1 and TRBJ2-5; a weak D match, TRBD1 (6 bases). The CDR3 length is 12 residues. Germline V gene sequence: CDR1 MNHNS, CDR2 SASEGT. V lost 9 bases and J lost 5, with 13 bases in between.

This clonotype came up many times. This chain uses TRBV4-1 with TRBJ2-2; no reliable D call. Trimming stripped 1 base from V and 0 bases from J, with 9 bases between. The CDR3 length is 16 residues. CDR1 is MGHRA and CDR2 is YSYEKL in the germline V gene. The CDR3 sequence: CASSQVPRSNTGELFF. The CDR3 DNA is TGCGCCAGCAGCCAAGTCCCCAGGTCGAACACCGGGGAGCTGTTTTTT.

This clonotype was counted ten times or more. V gene TRBV20-1 combines with J gene TRBJ2-1; 10 bases are a match to TRBD2. J gave up 8 bases and V 6 bases, and 4 bases lay outside the gene matches. Germline V gene sequence: CDR1 DFQATT, CDR2 SNEGSKA (reference sequence). CDR3 length: 12 residues. For the CDR3, the DNA is TGCAGTGCAGAAGCGGGAGGGGATGAGCAGTTCTTC. The encoded protein is CSAEAGGDEQFF.

The chain has TRBV20-1 and TRBJ2-3; 8 positions agree with TRBD2. The CDR3 is 13 amino acids. Germline CDR1 DFQATT, CDR2 SNEGSKA (reference sequence). The ends lost 1 base at V and 6 bases at J; junction bases unmatched: 3. This CDR3 reads CSARAAGVDTQYF. The CDR3 region has the DNA TGCAGTGCTAGAGCAGCGGGAGTGGATACGCAGTATTTT.

This clonotype was recorded many times. This chain joins TRBV28 and TRBJ2-3; either TRBD1 or TRBD2 may fit D (5 bases each). With 6 bases removed from V and 7 bases from J, the gap between germline ends came to 20 bases. The CDR3 totals 15 residues. CDR1 is MDHEN and CDR2 is SYDVKM in the germline V gene. CDR3 residues: CASRPGRITQNTQYF. The CDR3 DNA follows: TGTGCCAGCAGACCGGGACGGATCACCCAGAATACGCAGTATTTT.

In its sample, this clonotype was seen a few times. The chain joins TRBV24-1 to TRBJ2-3, with 7 nucleotides matching TRBD1. This CDR3 spans 18 amino acids. Germline V gene lookup returns CDR1 KGHDR and CDR2 SFDVKD. The junction had 12 bases not matched to a gene; V was cut back by 4 bases and J by 0 bases. As DNA, the CDR3 is TGTGCCACCAGTGACCCGACAGGGAGAGGTCCTAGCACAGATACGCAGTATTTT. It codes for CATSDPTGRGPSTDTQYF.

This clonotype has just a few counts. Since a much larger clone is just one base distant, this may be a read error. The rearrangement links TRBV5-5 to TRBJ2-5; no reliable D call. Per the germline V gene, CDR1 is SGHKS and CDR2 is YYEKEE (reference sequence). The CDR3 covers 14 residues. CDR3 loop: CASSFGAYQEAQYF. CDR3 sequence (DNA): TGTGCCAGCAGCTTTGGAGCCTACCAAGAGGCCCAGTACTTC.

This clonotype was counted at least ten times. The rearrangement links TRBV28 to TRBJ2-7; D possibly corresponds to TRBD2 (5 bases). This CDR3 has 12 residues. Trimming pared 6 bases from V and 7 bases from J, leaving 13 bases between. The germline V gene has CDR1 MDHEN and CDR2 SYDVKM. The CDR3 reads CASRLETGEQYF. For the CDR3, the DNA is TGTGCCAGCAGGTTAGAAACGGGAGAGCAGTACTTC.

Points on this clonotype: Possible read error: a much larger clone is one base away. J is TRBJ2-7 and V is TRBV11-3; TRBD1 might be the D (6 bases). Germline loops: CDR1 SGHNT, CDR2 YENEEA. V was cut by 3 bases and J by 3 bases, with 9 bases left in between. This CDR3 comprises 13 residues. DNA for the CDR3: TGTGCCAGCAGCTTCGCACAGGGCTACGAGCAGTACTTC. Protein: CASSFAQGYEQYF. The full variable domain, its missing parts supplied by reference TRBV11-3 and TRBJ2-7, is EAGVVQSPRYKIIEKKQPVAFWCNPISGHNTLYWYLQNLGQGPELLIRYENEEAVDDSQLPKDRFSAERLKGVDSTLKIQPAELGDSAVYLCASSFAQGYEQYFGPGTRLTVT.

This clonotype was seen at least ten times. The chain carries TRBV5-1 and TRBJ2-1, with D maybe TRBD2 (6 bases). This CDR3 is 15 amino acids long. Germline V gene data show CDR1 as SGHRS and CDR2 as YFSETQ. Trimming removed 3 bases from V and 0 bases from J, with 10 bases in between. Here the CDR3 reads CASSSLASSYNEQFF. The CDR3 DNA is TGCGCCAGCAGCTCACTAGCTAGCTCCTACAATGAGCAGTTCTTC.

This clonotype was detected only a few times. The rearrangement joins TRBV28 to TRBJ2-6; TRBD1 is a possible D gene (6 bases). CDR3 length: 18 amino acids. Trimming left V 5 bases short and J 4 bases short, with 21 bases between. In germline, CDR1 is MDHEN, CDR2 SYDVKM. The DNA for the CDR3 is TGTGCCAGCAGTCTCGATACAGGGCCCTATAGGGGGGCCAACGTCCTGACTTTC. Protein: CASSLDTGPYRGANVLTF.

In this sample, this clonotype turned up a few times. This rearrangement joins TRBV6-6 to TRBJ2-7; 7 positions match TRBD2. CDR3 length: 15 amino acids. Germline values: CDR1 MNHNY, CDR2 SVGAGI (reference sequence). V was pared by 0 bases and J by 6 bases, with 8 bases of the junction left unmatched. Here the CDR3 reads CASSYSFGRLSEQYF. The CDR3 bases are TGTGCCAGCAGTTACTCGTTCGGGAGGCTAAGCGAGCAGTACTTC.

This clonotype was counted a few times. The chain has TRBV27 and TRBJ2-7, with D maybe TRBD1 (5 bases). The V end was cut by 8 bases, the J end by 5 bases, with 13 bases between. The CDR3 contains 12 residues. Germline V gives CDR1 MNHEY, CDR2 SMNVEV (reference sequence). CDR3 nucleotides: TGTGCCAGCCGGACACCTGGGGACGAGCAGTACTTC. Translated: CASRTPGDEQYF.

Only a few counts were recorded for this clonotype. V usage is TRBV28 and J usage is TRBJ2-3; TRBD1 agrees at 8 bases. CDR1 and CDR2 from the germline V gene are MDHEN and SYDVKM. The CDR3 runs to 15 residues. V lost 10 bases and J lost 3; bases outside the gene matches: 12. The CDR3 region is CAIRQGSFQTDTQYF. In nucleotides, the CDR3 is TGTGCCATCAGACAGGGGAGTTTCCAGACAGATACGCAGTATTTT.

In this sample, this clonotype turned up once. A clone one base away is much larger, so this may be a read error. The chain employs TRBV27 and TRBJ1-5, with a possible D match to TRBD1 (5 bases). Trimming took off 6 bases at V and 7 bases at J, with 13 bases between the two ends. Germline values: CDR1 MNHEY, CDR2 SMNVEV (reference sequence). The CDR3 has 13 residues. The CDR3 loop reads CASSLGEWQPQHF. CDR3 coding DNA: TGTGCCAGCAGCCTGGGGGAGTGGCAGCCCCAGCATTTT.